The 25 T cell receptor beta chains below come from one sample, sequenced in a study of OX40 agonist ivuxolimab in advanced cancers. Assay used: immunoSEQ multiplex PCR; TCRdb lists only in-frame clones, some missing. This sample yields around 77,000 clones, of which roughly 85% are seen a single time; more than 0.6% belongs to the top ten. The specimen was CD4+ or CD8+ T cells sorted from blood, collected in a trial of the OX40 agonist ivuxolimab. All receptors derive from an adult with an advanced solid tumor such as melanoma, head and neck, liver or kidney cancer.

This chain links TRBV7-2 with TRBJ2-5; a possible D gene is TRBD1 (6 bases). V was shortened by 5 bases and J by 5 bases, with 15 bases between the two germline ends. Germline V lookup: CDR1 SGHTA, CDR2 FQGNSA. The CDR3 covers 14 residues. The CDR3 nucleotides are TGTGCCAGCAGCCGTCAAGGGGGTGGGGAGACCCAGTACTTC. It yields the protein CASSRQGGGETQYF.

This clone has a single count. The chain's CDR3 is CASSLEGSGANVLTF. For the CDR3, the DNA is TGCGCCAGCAGCTTGGAAGGCTCTGGGGCCAACGTCCTGACTTTC. This chain links TRBV5-1 with TRBJ2-6; D not resolved. CDR1 and CDR2 (germline): SGHRS, YFSETQ. CDR3 length: 15 amino acids. V was pared by 0 bases and J by 0 bases, with 4 bases between.

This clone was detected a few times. In nucleotides, the CDR3 is TGTGCCAGCAGTGAGAGTGGAAATTCACCCCTCCACTTT. Amino acids: CASSESGNSPLHF. The chain links TRBV6-4 to TRBJ1-6; no definite D call. The V end was cut by 3 bases, the J end by 7 bases, with 7 bases between. The CDR3 covers 13 residues. Germline V gene sequence: CDR1 MRHNA, CDR2 SNTAGT.

The CDR3, as DNA: TGCAGCGTCTCCGGGTTTTACAATGAGCAGTTCTTC. It codes for CSVSGFYNEQFF. The V and J genes are TRBV29-1 and TRBJ2-1; D unresolved. Trimming took 6 bases from V and 4 from J, leaving 10 bases between them. The CDR3 spans 12 residues. Germline V lookup: CDR1 SQVTM, CDR2 ANQGSEA.

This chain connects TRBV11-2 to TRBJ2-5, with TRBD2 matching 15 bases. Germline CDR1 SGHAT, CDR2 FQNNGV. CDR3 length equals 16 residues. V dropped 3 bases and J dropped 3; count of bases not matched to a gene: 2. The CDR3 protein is CASSFGLAGGEETQYF. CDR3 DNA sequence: TGTGCCAGCAGCTTCGGACTAGCGGGGGGGGAAGAGACCCAGTACTTC.

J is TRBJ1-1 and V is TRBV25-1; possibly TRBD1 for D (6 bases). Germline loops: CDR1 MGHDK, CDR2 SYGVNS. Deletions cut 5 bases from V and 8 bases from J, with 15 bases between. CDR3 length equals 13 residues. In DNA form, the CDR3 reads TGTGCCAGCAGTCCCCGAGCGCAGGGGGAAGCTTTCTTT. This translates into CASSPRAQGEAFF. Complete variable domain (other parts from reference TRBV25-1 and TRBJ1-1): EADIYQTPRYLVIGTGKKITLECSQTMGHDKMYWYQQDPGMELHLIHYSYGVNSTEKGDLSSESTVSRIRTEHFPLTLESARPSHTSQYLCASSPRAQGEAFFGQGTRLTVV.

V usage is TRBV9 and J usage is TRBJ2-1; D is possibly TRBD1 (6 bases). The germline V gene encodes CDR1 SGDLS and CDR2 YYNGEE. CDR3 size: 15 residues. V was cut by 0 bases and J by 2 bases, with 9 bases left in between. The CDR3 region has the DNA TGTGCCAGCAGCGTAGGGGACACACCCTACAATGAGCAGTTCTTC. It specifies CASSVGDTPYNEQFF.

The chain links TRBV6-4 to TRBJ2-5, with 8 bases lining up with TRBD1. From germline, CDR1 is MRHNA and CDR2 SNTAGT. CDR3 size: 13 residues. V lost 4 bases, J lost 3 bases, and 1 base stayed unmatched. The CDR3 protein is CASSAGQEETQYF. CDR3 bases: TGTGCCAGCAGTGCGGGACAGGAAGAGACCCAGTACTTC.

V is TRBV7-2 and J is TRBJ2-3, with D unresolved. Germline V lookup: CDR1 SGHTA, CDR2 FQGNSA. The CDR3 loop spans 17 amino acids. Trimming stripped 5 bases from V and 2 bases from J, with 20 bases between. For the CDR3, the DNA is TGTGCCAGCAGCCACCCCCCAACGATATTAAACACAGATACGCAGTATTTT. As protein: CASSHPPTILNTDTQYF.

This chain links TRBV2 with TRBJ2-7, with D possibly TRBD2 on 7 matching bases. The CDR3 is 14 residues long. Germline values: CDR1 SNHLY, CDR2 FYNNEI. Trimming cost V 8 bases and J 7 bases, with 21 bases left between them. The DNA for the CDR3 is TGTGCCAGCGTACAAGAGGGGGGCGGGGGAGAGCAGTACTTC. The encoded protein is CASVQEGGGGEQYF.

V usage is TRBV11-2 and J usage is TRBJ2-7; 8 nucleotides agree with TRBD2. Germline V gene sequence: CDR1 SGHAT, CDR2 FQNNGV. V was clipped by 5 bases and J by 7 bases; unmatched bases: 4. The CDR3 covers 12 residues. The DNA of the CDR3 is TGTGCCAGCAGCCGGTCGGGAGGGGAGCAGTACTTC. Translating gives CASSRSGGEQYF.

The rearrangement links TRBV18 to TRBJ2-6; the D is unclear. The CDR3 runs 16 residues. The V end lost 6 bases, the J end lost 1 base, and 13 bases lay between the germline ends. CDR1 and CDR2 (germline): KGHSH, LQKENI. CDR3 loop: CASSPRTDSGANVLTF. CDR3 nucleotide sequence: TGTGCCAGCTCTCCAAGGACGGATTCTGGGGCCAACGTCCTGACTTTC.

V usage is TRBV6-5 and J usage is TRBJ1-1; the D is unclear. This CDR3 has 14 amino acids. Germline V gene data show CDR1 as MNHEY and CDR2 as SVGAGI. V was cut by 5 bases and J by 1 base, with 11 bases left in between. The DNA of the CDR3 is TGTGCCAGCAGTACCCCCCCAGGGAACACTGAAGCTTTCTTT. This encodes CASSTPPGNTEAFF.

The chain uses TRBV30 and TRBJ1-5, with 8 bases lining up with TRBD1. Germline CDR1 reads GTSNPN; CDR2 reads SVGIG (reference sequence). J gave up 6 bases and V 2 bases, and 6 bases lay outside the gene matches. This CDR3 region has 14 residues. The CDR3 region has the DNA TGTGCCTGGAGTCCAACGACAGGGGTTCAGCCCCAGCATTTT. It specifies CAWSPTTGVQPQHF.

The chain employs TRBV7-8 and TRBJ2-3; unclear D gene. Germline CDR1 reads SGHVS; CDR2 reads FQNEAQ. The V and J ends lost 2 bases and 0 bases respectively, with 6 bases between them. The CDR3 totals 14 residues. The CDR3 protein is CASSLQASTDTQYF. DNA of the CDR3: TGTGCCAGCAGCTTACAGGCCAGCACAGATACGCAGTATTTT.

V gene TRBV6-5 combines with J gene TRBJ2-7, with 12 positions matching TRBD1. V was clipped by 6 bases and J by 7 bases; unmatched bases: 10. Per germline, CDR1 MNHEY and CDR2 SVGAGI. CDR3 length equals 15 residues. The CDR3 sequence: CASSPAGQGAREQYF. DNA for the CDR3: TGTGCCAGCAGCCCCGCGGGACAGGGGGCGCGTGAGCAGTACTTC.

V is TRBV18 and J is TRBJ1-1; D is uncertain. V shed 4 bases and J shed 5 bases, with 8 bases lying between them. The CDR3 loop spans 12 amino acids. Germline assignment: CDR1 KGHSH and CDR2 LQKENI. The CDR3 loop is CASSQSGTEAFF. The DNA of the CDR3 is TGTGCCAGCTCACAATCGGGGACTGAAGCTTTCTTT.

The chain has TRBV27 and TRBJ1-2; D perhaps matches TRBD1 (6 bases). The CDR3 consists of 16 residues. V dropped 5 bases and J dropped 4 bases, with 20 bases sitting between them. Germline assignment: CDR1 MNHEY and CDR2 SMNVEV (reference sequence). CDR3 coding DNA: TGTGCCAGCAGTCGAAAGATCGGAGGACAGACCTATGGCTACACCTTC. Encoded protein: CASSRKIGGQTYGYTF.

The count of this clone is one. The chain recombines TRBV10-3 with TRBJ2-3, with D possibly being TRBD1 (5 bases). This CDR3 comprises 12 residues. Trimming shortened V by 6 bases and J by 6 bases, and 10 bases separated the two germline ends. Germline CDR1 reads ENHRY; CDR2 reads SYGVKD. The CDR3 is CAISLDTDTQYF. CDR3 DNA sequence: TGTGCCATCAGCCTGGACACGGATACGCAGTATTTT.

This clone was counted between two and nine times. The chain's CDR3 is CASSSAPTVDNEQFF. The CDR3 DNA sequence: TGTGCCAGCAGCTCCGCCCCGACAGTGGACAATGAGCAGTTCTTC. The genes are TRBV9 and TRBJ2-1, with TRBD1 as a possible D gene (5 bases). This CDR3 has 15 residues. The V gene lost 4 bases and the J gene lost 5 bases, with 16 bases spanning the gap. The V gene's germline CDR1 is SGDLS and CDR2 YYNGEE.

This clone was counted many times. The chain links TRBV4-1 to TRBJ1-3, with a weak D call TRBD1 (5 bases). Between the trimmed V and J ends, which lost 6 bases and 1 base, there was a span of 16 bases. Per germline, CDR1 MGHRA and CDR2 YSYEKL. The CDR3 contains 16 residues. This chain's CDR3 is CASSPGPLGSGNTIYF. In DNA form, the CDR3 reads TGCGCCAGCAGTCCGGGACCCCTGGGTTCTGGAAACACCATATATTTT.

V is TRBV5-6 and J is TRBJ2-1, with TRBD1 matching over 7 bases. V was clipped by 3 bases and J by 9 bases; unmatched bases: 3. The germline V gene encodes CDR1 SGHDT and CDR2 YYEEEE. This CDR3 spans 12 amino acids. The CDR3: CASSWTGAEQFF. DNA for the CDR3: TGTGCCAGCAGCTGGACAGGCGCTGAGCAGTTCTTC.

The CDR3 loop reads CASSLAGGPYNEQFF. In DNA, the CDR3 is TGTGCCAGCAGCTTAGCGGGGGGGCCGTACAATGAGCAGTTCTTC. The chain is built from TRBV7-6 and TRBJ2-1; tentative D call: TRBD2 (7 bases). V lost 0 bases and J 4 bases, leaving 10 bases between the germline ends. The CDR3 is made up of 15 amino acids. Germline CDR1 and CDR2: SGHVS and FNYEAQ.

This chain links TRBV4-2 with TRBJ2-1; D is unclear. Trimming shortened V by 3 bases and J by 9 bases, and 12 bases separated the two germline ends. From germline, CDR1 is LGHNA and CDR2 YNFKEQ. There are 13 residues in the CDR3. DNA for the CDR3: TGTGCCAGCAGCCAGGTTAAAGCTTCTGAGCAGTTCTTC. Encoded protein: CASSQVKASEQFF.

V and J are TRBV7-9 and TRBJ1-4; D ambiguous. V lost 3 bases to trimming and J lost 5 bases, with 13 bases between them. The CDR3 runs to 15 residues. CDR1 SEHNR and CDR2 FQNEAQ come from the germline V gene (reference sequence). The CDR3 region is CASSFRGSANEKLFF. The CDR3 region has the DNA TGTGCCAGCAGCTTCAGAGGGTCGGCAAATGAAAAACTGTTTTTT.